These T cell receptor beta chains were read from a single sample in a study of T cell repertoires in cytomegalovirus infection. MiXCR, applied by TCRdb to the reads, yields one record per CDR3 protein. The repertoire has under 600,000 distinct CDR3 sequences, 15% to 20% of them found once; the top ten carry roughly 25%. The sample consisted of CD8+ T cells from PBMCs. These receptors originate from a human donor in good health (CMV status not recorded). Some clones in this sample may be carry-over from other donors' samples. Both conserved end residues are part of each CDR3. The D gene is left open where the match is weak. Clone size is stated in some rows and not others, as once, few, many or a class when expanded.

TRBV11-2,NA,TRBJ1-1,15,TRBD1,TGTGCCAGCAGCTTTAGCGACAGGGGAGGGACCGAAGCTTTCTTT,CASSFSDRGGTEAFF
TRBV3-1,few,TRBJ1-2,16,NA,TGTGCCAGCAGCCAAGGCGCAAGCAGGGAGGACTATGGCTACACCTTC,CASSQGASREDYGYTF
TRBV10-3,few,TRBJ1-5,14,NA,TGTGCCATCAGTAACAGGGATAGCAATCAGCCCCAGCATTTT,CAISNRDSNQPQHF
TRBV9,NA,TRBJ2-1,15,TRBD2,TGTGCCAGCAGCGTAGGTAGCGGGAGTAGGAATGAGCAGTTCTTC,CASSVGSGSRNEQFF
TRBV5-1,NA,TRBJ1-2,14,NA,TGCGCCAGCAGCTTGGAAAGGGAGCTGGATGGCTACACCTTC,CASSLERELDGYTF
TRBV27,NA,TRBJ2-1,15,NA,TGTGCCAGCAGTTTTATGGGGGGCGCATTGAATGAGCAGTTCTTC,CASSFMGGALNEQFF
TRBV7-6,many,TRBJ2-1,15,NA,TGTGCCAGCAGCTTAGAAGGGGTCTCCTACAATGAGCAGTTCTTC,CASSLEGVSYNEQFF
TRBV6-4,few,TRBJ2-2,16,NA,TGTGCCAGCAGCGTCGGACAGAACGCGAACACCGGGGAGCTGTTTTTT,CASSVGQNANTGELFF
TRBV28,NA,TRBJ2-5,17,NA,TGTGCCAGCCGTTTTACCCTGGGGCAGCGGTACCAAGAGACCCAGTACTTC,CASRFTLGQRYQETQYF
TRBV9,NA,TRBJ1-1,16,NA,TGTGCCAGCAGCATCGGGAACGGGAACCTCTACACTGAAGCTTTCTTT,CASSIGNGNLYTEAFF
TRBV11-2,many,TRBJ2-1,16,TRBD2,TGTGCCAGCAGCTCGACTAGCGGACTAGCCTACAATGAGCAGTTCTTC,CASSSTSGLAYNEQFF
TRBV2,NA,TRBJ2-5,14,NA,TGTGCCAGCAGTGATACCGGGTCCCAAGAGACCCAGTACTTC,CASSDTGSQETQYF
TRBV27,many,TRBJ2-1,16,TRBD2,TGTGCCAGCAGTTTATTGTCTAGCGGGTATTCCAATGAGCAGTTCTTC,CASSLLSSGYSNEQFF
TRBV6-5,NA,TRBJ2-2,18,NA,TGTGCCAGCAGTTACTCGATAGCAGTGGGAACGAACACCGGGGAGCTGTTTTTT,CASSYSIAVGTNTGELFF
TRBV7-6,many,TRBJ2-1,14,TRBD2,TGTGCCAGCAGCTTCATAGCGGGCAACAATGAGCAGTTCTTC,CASSFIAGNNEQFF
TRBV12-3/TRBV12-4,NA,TRBJ1-1,12,TRBD1,TGTGCCAGCAGTCCGACAGGGGTAGGTGCTTTCTTT,CASSPTGVGAFF
TRBV7-8,many,TRBJ2-3,13,NA,TGTGCCAGCAGCTTCGGAACCACAGATACGCAGTATTTT,CASSFGTTDTQYF
TRBV7-9,many,TRBJ2-5,15,TRBD1,TGTGCCAGCAGCTTGGGGACAGTCAACCAAGAGACCCAGTACTTC,CASSLGTVNQETQYF
TRBV7-6,many,TRBJ2-5,15,NA,TGTGCCAGCAGCTTAAGGGATCCGTACCAAGAGACCCAGTACTTC,CASSLRDPYQETQYF
TRBV11-2,many,TRBJ2-2,15,NA,TGTGCCAGCAGCCCTATTAGGATTAGCGTCGGGGAGCTGTTTTTT,CASSPIRISVGELFF
TRBV7-9,many,TRBJ2-1,17,TRBD2,TGTGCCAGCAGCTTGGTCCCTAGCGGGGGGGCCATCAATGAGCAGTTCTTC,CASSLVPSGGAINEQFF
TRBV29-1,NA,TRBJ1-2,12,NA,TGCAGCGCCGGTGGGGGGAGCTATGGCTACACCTTC,CSAGGGSYGYTF
TRBV7-9,few,TRBJ2-5,14,NA,TGTGCCAGCAGCGTTTCGGGGTACCAAGAGACCCAGTACTTC,CASSVSGYQETQYF
TRBV6-1,few,TRBJ2-7,13,NA,TGTGCCTCAACCTCGGGCCGATCCTACGAGCAGTACTTC,CASTSGRSYEQYF
TRBV12-5,many,TRBJ1-5,12,NA,TGTGCTAGTGCTACGGATGGACAGCCCCAGCATTTT,CASATDGQPQHF
TRBV7-9,many,TRBJ2-3,18,NA,TGTGCCAGCAGCTCTCCCAGGGGGGGGCTAGCCAGGGCAGATACGCAGTATTTT,CASSSPRGGLARADTQYF
TRBV7-8,many,TRBJ1-5,14,TRBD1,TGTGCCAGCAGGGGACAGGGGGTGAATCAGCCCCAGCATTTT,CASRGQGVNQPQHF
TRBV7-8,few,TRBJ2-3,14,NA,TGTGCCAGCAGCTGGAACACCCCTGGCGACGAGCAGTATTTT,CASSWNTPGDEQYF
TRBV6-6,many,TRBJ1-1,17,TRBD1,TGTGCCAGCAGTTACTCTACACCTCGGGACAGGGGAACTGAAGCTTTCTTT,CASSYSTPRDRGTEAFF
TRBV20-1,NA,TRBJ2-3,16,NA,TGCAGTGCTAGAGATCGGCACGACTACTTCACAGATACGCAGTATTTT,CSARDRHDYFTDTQYF
TRBV24-1,many,TRBJ2-2,14,NA,TGTGCCACCAGTGATAATCTGAACACCGGGGAGCTGTTTTTT,CATSDNLNTGELFF
TRBV4-1,NA,TRBJ2-7,15,NA,TGTGCCAGCAGCCAAGAAGAGGGTATTGCCTACGAGCAGTACTTC,CASSQEEGIAYEQYF
TRBV6-5,many,TRBJ2-7,13,NA,TGTGCCAGCAGTTATGGCGAATCCTACGAGCAGTACTTC,CASSYGESYEQYF
TRBV9,few,TRBJ1-2,14,TRBD1,TGTGCCAGCAGCGTAGAAGTTCAGGGGGGCTACTACACCTTC,CASSVEVQGGYYTF
TRBV7-9,NA,TRBJ1-2,16,NA,TGTGCCAGCAGCCCGCTAGTCGGGGGGAAGAGGTATGGCTACACCTTC,CASSPLVGGKRYGYTF
TRBV29-1,many,TRBJ2-5,14,NA,TGCAGCGTTGAATACCCCCGAGTAGAGGAGACCCAGTACTTC,CSVEYPRVEETQYF
TRBV7-2,many,TRBJ1-2,14,TRBD1,TGTGCCAGCACCTCGGACAGGGGTTTCTATGGCTACACCTTC,CASTSDRGFYGYTF
TRBV12-5,NA,TRBJ1-2,13,NA,TGTGCTAGTGGCTCGGGCTCATACTATGGCTACACCTTC,CASGSGSYYGYTF
TRBV30,few,TRBJ2-5,13,NA,TGTGCCTGGAGTGACACCTCCAGGGAGACCCAGTACTTC,CAWSDTSRETQYF
TRBV7-6,many,TRBJ1-5,15,NA,TGTGCCAGCAGCTTAGACGGCGGCGGCAATCAGCCCCAGCATTTT,CASSLDGGGNQPQHF
TRBV28,many,TRBJ1-5,17,NA,TGTGCCAGCAGTTTCCCCCGGACAGAGTGGGCCAATCAGCCCCAGCATTTT,CASSFPRTEWANQPQHF
TRBV28,few,TRBJ2-4,13,NA,TGTGCCAGCAGGACGATTGGGGGAAACATTCAGTACTTC,CASRTIGGNIQYF
TRBV7-9,few,TRBJ1-4,18,TRBD1,TGTGCCAGCAGCTCGCCTTTCCATAAACAGGGGGTCAGTGAAAAACTGTTTTTT,CASSSPFHKQGVSEKLFF
TRBV28,many,TRBJ2-7,16,TRBD2,TGTGCCAGCAGTTTTACTTCGGGACTAGTCGCCTACGAGCAGTACTTC,CASSFTSGLVAYEQYF
TRBV28,few,TRBJ2-1,13,NA,TGTGCCAGCAGCCGAACTAATAGCAATGAGCAGTTCTTC,CASSRTNSNEQFF
TRBV7-6,many,TRBJ1-1,14,NA,TGTGCCAGCAGCCCGAGACAGATGAACACTGAAGCTTTCTTT,CASSPRQMNTEAFF
TRBV5-1,few,TRBJ2-5,17,TRBD2,TGCGCCAGCAGCTTGGTAGGTCCAGCGGGAGTTCGAGAGACCCAGTACTTC,CASSLVGPAGVRETQYF